This T cell receptor beta chain was sequenced for a study of OX40 agonist ivuxolimab in advanced cancers. With regard to the full study: Ivuxolimab, which targeted the costimulatory receptor OX40 (CD134), was an agonistic, fully human IgG2 monoclonal antibody. The purpose of peripheral TCRbeta sequencing was to test whether ivuxolimab changed TCR sequence diversity and led to clonal T-cell expansion. Intravenous ivuxolimab was administered to patients every 2 weeks at six dose levels: 0.01, 0.1, 0.3, 1.5, 3 and 10 mg/kg. In the dose-escalation cohort, 82.7% of patients were male, and the mean age was around 65 years with a range of roughly 23 to 90. Prior anti-PD-1, anti-PD-L1 or anti-CTLA-4 therapy was permitted, and less than 45% of dose-escalation patients had received checkpoint inhibitors. The paper covers the monotherapy dose-escalation part of the phase I ivuxolimab trial, which included N = 52 patients. Three dose-escalation patients achieved partial responses, one with hepatocellular carcinoma and two with cutaneous melanoma. Among the approximately 54 dose-escalation patients, some 20 had hepatocellular carcinoma, roughly 15 melanoma, 9 renal cell carcinoma and 9 head and neck cancer. Overall study results and their limits: The antigen specificity of the peripheral T cells that underwent clonal expansion was not determined. At doses from 0.1 to 3.0 mg/kg, clonal expansion was seen in both CD4+ and CD8+ blood T cells between baseline and week 6. In partial responders in the 0.1-3.0 mg/kg groups, normalized peripheral clonal expansion was found to be among the lowest, especially among CD8+ T cells. Low levels of normalized T-cell clonal expansion were also seen in some patients who did not respond. After ivuxolimab, more expanded clones were found on average in CD8+ T cells than in CD4+ T cells.

The trial excluded patients who had a history of autoimmune disease or who were on systemic immunosuppression. Peripheral blood for TCR sequencing was collected from all dose cohorts at baseline, on cycle 4 day 1, and on cycle 7 day 1. Samples came from an open-label, multicenter, first-in-human phase I dose-escalation trial of ivuxolimab. Adults with locally advanced or metastatic melanoma, renal cell carcinoma, hepatocellular carcinoma or head and neck squamous cell carcinoma were enrolled in the trial. Before TCR sequencing, CD4+ T cells and CD8+ T cells were sorted from peripheral blood as separate populations. To sequence the TCRbeta CDR3 region, genomic DNA was isolated from the sorted cells. The immunoSEQ Assay was used for sequencing of TCRbeta CDR3 regions. Not all clones reach the TCRdb copy of this immuneACCESS table, which keeps in-frame sequences only. Checked studies attribute under half of the gap to unresolved V genes and leave the rest unexplained. The table for this sample lists 82,000 or so clones; roughly 90% of them were counted only once. Over 0.6% of the sample is in the top ten clones.

According to the germline V gene (reference sequence), CDR1 reads DFQATT and CDR2 reads SNEGSKA. Including the terminal cysteine and phenylalanine, the CDR3 comprises 11 residues. CDR3 DNA is the only sequence kept; it has 33 bases, read in frame from the first base. Relative to germline, V is 0 bases shorter and J is 9 bases shorter, with 6 bases between their ends. A note on this clone: The target of this receptor is not known. No base quality information exists; no much larger clone differs at one position.

Rearrangement joined TRBV20-1 to TRBJ2-1, with the identity of the D gene unclear. The input for sequencing was CD4+ or CD8+ T cells sorted from blood, taken in a trial of the OX40 agonist ivuxolimab. The sequence was obtained from an adult with an advanced solid tumor such as melanoma, head and neck, liver or kidney cancer. In nucleotide form, the sequence is TGCAGTGCTAGAGATAGGGTTGAGCAGTTCTTC. Translated, it reads CSARDRVEQFF.